Listed below are T cell receptor beta chains from one sample, sequenced in a study of identical twins. Using its own MiXCR run on the 5' RACE reads, TCRdb lists one record per CDR3 protein. The sample records about 700,000 distinct CDR3 sequences, 8.6% being singletons. The same sample was also used in a study of yellow fever vaccine responses in identical twins.

Sequenced sample: PBMCs. The source is a woman younger than 30 in good health. Both conserved end residues are part of each CDR3.

j_gene: TRBJ2-3
v_gene: TRBV30
CDR3aa: CAWSHGGGPGDTQYF

j_gene: TRBJ1-4
v_gene: TRBV6-1
CDR3aa: CASGDRSTNEKLFF

j_gene: TRBJ1-5
v_gene: TRBV20-1
CDR3aa: CSARDTVGNQPQHF

j_gene: TRBJ2-1
v_gene: TRBV20-1
CDR3aa: CSARAGTSSYNEQFF

j_gene: TRBJ2-7
v_gene: TRBV29-1
CDR3aa: CSVAWTSGPGAYEQYF

j_gene: TRBJ2-6
v_gene: TRBV12-3/TRBV12-4
CDR3aa: CASRGTGDLSGANVLTF

j_gene: TRBJ2-1
v_gene: TRBV10-3
CDR3aa: CAITSGVSYNEQFF

j_gene: TRBJ1-2
v_gene: TRBV27
CDR3aa: CASSLSGPNYGYTF

j_gene: TRBJ2-7
v_gene: TRBV7-2
CDR3aa: CASSLESGRLAGEQYF

j_gene: TRBJ2-7
v_gene: TRBV12-3/TRBV12-4
CDR3aa: CASSRSEGSYEQYF

j_gene: TRBJ2-3
v_gene: TRBV5-1
CDR3aa: CASSLGQGITDTQYF

j_gene: TRBJ2-2
v_gene: TRBV12-5
CDR3aa: CASSLQEAGDTGELFF

j_gene: TRBJ2-3
v_gene: TRBV7-9
CDR3aa: CASNPRSTDTQYF

j_gene: TRBJ2-4
v_gene: TRBV5-1
CDR3aa: CSSSFGGTKNIQYF

j_gene: TRBJ2-7
v_gene: TRBV29-1
CDR3aa: CSVRAGYNEQYF

j_gene: TRBJ2-1
v_gene: TRBV7-7
CDR3aa: CASSLSDGGGNEQFF

j_gene: TRBJ2-7
v_gene: TRBV19
CDR3aa: CASSISQGYYEQYF

j_gene: TRBJ2-2
v_gene: TRBV7-2
CDR3aa: CATLRRQGTTGELFF

j_gene: TRBJ2-5
v_gene: TRBV4-1
CDR3aa: CASSHGAGLAETQYF

j_gene: TRBJ2-6
v_gene: TRBV12-3/TRBV12-4
CDR3aa: CASNSRGTGANVLTF

j_gene: TRBJ2-1
v_gene: TRBV19
CDR3aa: CASSIVAGSYNEQFF

j_gene: TRBJ1-3
v_gene: TRBV12-3/TRBV12-4
CDR3aa: CASSLREAGNTIYF

j_gene: TRBJ2-2
v_gene: TRBV29-1
CDR3aa: CSVERRDHGELFF

j_gene: TRBJ1-1
v_gene: TRBV20-1
CDR3aa: CSARRVERAFF

j_gene: TRBJ2-7
v_gene: TRBV20-1
CDR3aa: CSATSETSAYEQYF

j_gene: TRBJ2-7
v_gene: TRBV29-1
CDR3aa: CSVTLGDRPYEQYF

j_gene: TRBJ1-2
v_gene: TRBV20-1
CDR3aa: CSASSRDRKCTF

j_gene: TRBJ2-3
v_gene: TRBV4-1
CDR3aa: CASSQDIPGGADTQYF

j_gene: TRBJ2-3
v_gene: TRBV11-2
CDR3aa: CASSLFSGTTDTQYF

j_gene: TRBJ2-3
v_gene: TRBV20-1
CDR3aa: CSASWDRAKKYTDTQYF

j_gene: TRBJ2-2
v_gene: TRBV12-3/TRBV12-4
CDR3aa: CALSGNTGELFF

j_gene: TRBJ2-7
v_gene: TRBV11-2
CDR3aa: CASSLGVSYRGYEQYF

j_gene: TRBJ2-3
v_gene: TRBV20-1
CDR3aa: CSANSGRITDTQYF

j_gene: TRBJ2-3
v_gene: TRBV28
CDR3aa: CASSSGLAETGTQYF

j_gene: TRBJ2-2
v_gene: TRBV12-3/TRBV12-4
CDR3aa: CASRMAGTGFTGELFF

j_gene: TRBJ2-7
v_gene: TRBV6-1
CDR3aa: CASSEPQYEQYF

j_gene: TRBJ2-1
v_gene: TRBV5-6
CDR3aa: CASSLLGGGSESYNEQFF

j_gene: TRBJ2-2
v_gene: TRBV14
CDR3aa: CASSQLGPNTGELFF

j_gene: TRBJ2-7
v_gene: TRBV5-5
CDR3aa: CASSPSRTASYEQYF

j_gene: TRBJ2-1
v_gene: TRBV6-2/TRBV6-3
CDR3aa: CASSFSDSAYNEQFF

j_gene: TRBJ2-7
v_gene: TRBV3-1
CDR3aa: CASSQGLDSSYEQYF

j_gene: TRBJ2-1
v_gene: TRBV3-1
CDR3aa: CASSQDNSIYEQFF

j_gene: TRBJ2-5
v_gene: TRBV4-3
CDR3aa: CASSPGAWQETQYF

j_gene: TRBJ2-1
v_gene: TRBV6-4
CDR3aa: CASSPTGLTTISYNEQFF

j_gene: TRBJ2-1
v_gene: TRBV5-1
CDR3aa: CASSLASGNYNEQFF

j_gene: TRBJ1-2
v_gene: TRBV29-1
CDR3aa: CSAEDGYTF

j_gene: TRBJ2-7
v_gene: TRBV28
CDR3aa: CASTVGPWAGQYF

j_gene: TRBJ2-1
v_gene: TRBV9
CDR3aa: CASSVAAEGNEQFF

j_gene: TRBJ2-5
v_gene: TRBV7-8
CDR3aa: CASSLAHGAGEETQYF